This T cell receptor beta chain stems from a study of cytomegalovirus exposure and HLA in healthy donors (dated 2017 in TCRdb). Regarding the research as a whole: In an earlier analysis of approximately 640 of the donors, approximately 300 Gb of sequence data and 117 million unique TCR beta sequences from 180 million or so T cells were reported. All discovery cohort repertoires had been generated using a single sequencing platform. To predict cytomegalovirus infection status, the study combined high-throughput TCR immunosequencing, statistical association of individual TCRs with disease status, and machine learning. The study aimed to test whether signatures of past pathogen exposure could be identified by cataloging public T cell receptors. In addition to the first cohort of about 650 subjects, a separate validation cohort of 120 different subjects was used. A later analysis re-analyzed previously published TCR beta repertoires from hundreds of donors and added high-resolution HLA genotyping to study TCR occurrence patterns. An earlier analysis of around 580 of the donors used high-throughput TCR beta sequencing to judge whether each TCR beta V gene segment behaved as functional or pseudogenic. Roughly 5 DR-DQ haplotypes were treated as single units for association and clustering because of strong linkage in the cohort. Donor age, sex, ethnicity and CMV serostatus were collected together with the repertoire data. Approximately 330 gigabases of sequencing data and around 80 million unique TCR sequences made up an early release that covered 640 HLA-typed donors. In a later genetic analysis, genome-wide SNP genotypes for about three fifths of the roughly 670 donors were used, and that subset was treated as a discovery cohort. Among the 398 genotyped donors, approximately 77% belonged to the genetic ancestry cluster associated with self-reported Caucasian donors. HLA typing included class I and class II loci at four-digit resolution. The study used immunosequencing to profile the T cell repertoires of 666 subjects and linked those repertoires to cytomegalovirus serostatus. In the later analysis, no new phenotypic data were used to find candidate immune exposures; instead, reliance was placed on TCR beta sequences and their occurrence across donors. Typing coverage varied by locus: roughly 620-630 donors for A, B, C, DRB1 and DQB1; some 520 for DQA1; 606 for DPA1; around 450 for DPB1. Among some 410 genotyped donors of the cohort, an average of roughly 230,000 unique TCR beta nucleotide sequences was sequenced per donor, of which 15% to 20% were non-productive. Overall study outcomes, separate from this receptor: Only TCR beta chains were sequenced in this cohort, and the absence of alpha or paired-chain data limited detectable features. According to a later analysis, parvovirus B19, influenza, CMV and Epstein-Barr virus appeared linked to several top co-occurrence clusters. Broadly in line with IMGT annotations, most TCR beta V segments showed up in productive rearrangements about 87% or about 30% of the time in an earlier analysis of roughly 590 of the donors. In a later analysis, most CMV-associated TCR beta chains were found to appear HLA-restricted, with HLA associations seemingly driven largely by CMV exposure. In both the original and validation cohorts, the classifier was reported to diagnose cytomegalovirus status with high specificity and sensitivity. Linkage disequilibrium might explain the correlated functional status among segregating V segments, but an unknown experimental factor could not be ruled out. The sequencing pipeline was judged likely to have produced a cluster of highly shared sequence variants as a technical artifact. Specific HLA alleles were associated with 18,000 or so TCR beta sequences at a false discovery rate of 0.05 in a later analysis. For the cohort, immune exposure information was limited to CMV serostatus. A later genetic analysis reported fewer N-insertions in productive TCRs among donors in an Asian-associated ancestry cluster than the approximately 670-donor mean. When HLA alleles, especially DR and DQ, strongly co-occurred, TCR associations were difficult to assign to individual alleles. A few of the identified cytomegalovirus-associated TCR beta chains were confirmed in vitro to be specific for cytomegalovirus antigens. Because counts were too low, about 15 rarely observed V segments, including chromosome 9 orphons, were left out of the earlier analysis of 500 to 750 of the donors. According to a later analysis, TCR association rates differed among HLA loci, with DRB1 alleles showing the most associated TCRs and HLA-C alleles showing the fewest. A further reported finding was that TCR beta sequences accurately predicted the HLA-A and HLA-B alleles for most subjects in the first cohort. A later genetic analysis associated a missense DCLRE1C variant with V-gene and J-gene trimming of TCR beta chains, and an independent cohort replicated the association. In a later analysis, HLA-associated TCR beta chains were found to be more clonally expanded and to have lower generation probabilities than equally common non-associated chains. In the study, 150 to 200 TCR beta chains were listed as associated with cytomegalovirus. HLA typing was unavailable for some donors at each locus, so association tests used only the typed subset. The authors suggested that the approach could potentially be extended to other disease states and immunological phenotypes. Sequencing depth was assumed to be roughly uniform across donors in the presence/absence analyses, though that assumption may not hold. Some IMGT-functional V segments, including TRBV6-2 and TRBV6-3, could not be told apart with the 87-base-pair reads, so those segments were excluded. Across donors, most TCR sequences were observed very rarely, whereas some public TCRs were present in many individuals.

Trimmed from V: 7 bases; trimmed from J: 0 bases; junction bases lacking a gene match: 9. Inclusive of the bounding cysteine and phenylalanine, the CDR3 is 15 residues long. Only the CDR3 region is kept as DNA, spanning 45 bases read in frame from base 1. Sequences MNHEY (CDR1) and SVGAGI (CDR2) are obtained from the germline V gene. The cohort was made up of 666 healthy bone marrow donors. At the time of sampling, every cohort member was nominally healthy, though immune exposures that went unrecorded were likely present. The donor tested CMV seropositive, placing the donor among the approximately 290 seropositive members of the cohort. Each donor provided a peripheral blood sample, and peripheral blood mononuclear cells were used for TCR beta sequencing. The Qiagen DNeasy Blood Extraction Kit was used to extract genomic DNA from the blood cell samples. This clone was seen a few times. No cognate antigen has been identified for it. One base away there is no much larger clone; base qualities are not given.

Library preparation used the immunoSEQ multiplex PCR assay. A mixture of 60 forward primers for TCR Vbeta segments and 13 reverse primers for TCR Jbeta segments was used in the multiplex PCR. The CDR3 region of rearranged TCR beta genes was amplified from genomic DNA with a multiplex PCR assay. The amplified TCR beta libraries were sequenced on the Illumina HiSeq System as 87-base-pair reads. The original methods were these. A later analysis tallied 70 million to 100 million unique TCR beta chains across the approximately 670 repertoires, and about 12 million of those chains were shared by two or more donors. Raw reads were error-corrected and collapsed into unique sequences by a nearest-neighbor algorithm in which closely related sequences were merged to remove PCR and sequencing errors. Alignment of CDR3 sequences to IMGT reference sequences was used to assign V, D and J gene segments. For a sequence to be retained, at least a six-nucleotide match to both a V gene segment and a J gene segment was required. Rearrangements were classified as productive when the CDR3 lacked stop codons and remained in frame with V and J, and all other rearrangements were classified as non-productive. CDR3 was defined by IMGT convention, running from the second conserved V-encoded cysteine to the conserved J-encoded phenylalanine. Sequences without an unambiguous match to a single V gene segment were excluded from the earlier analysis of about 630 of the donors. In an earlier analysis of some 590 of the donors, a V segment was called functional when productive rearrangements were above 56.7%, and segregating when the standard deviation between donors exceeded 5%. A statistical classification framework was developed to diagnose cytomegalovirus status using the catalog of TCR beta chain sequences. In a later analysis, V and J genes were assigned by comparing TCR nucleotide sequences against IMGT/GENE-DB human TR gene sequences. In a later analysis, CDR3 sequences and most-parsimonious VDJ recombination scenarios were assigned using the TCRdist pipeline. In a later analysis, every TCR beta chain was defined by the combination of its CDR3 amino acid sequence and its V-gene family, and reads without a unique V-gene family were dropped. As a way to deal with suspected cross-contamination and a sequencing artifact, a later analysis dropped 500 to 700 nucleotide sequences that were highly shared and had low generation probability. In a later analysis, a clonal expansion index for each public chain was calculated from normalized within-repertoire ranks of inferred template counts. Generation probabilities in a later analysis came from a VDJ recombination model fitted to out-of-frame rearrangements, and those results were checked against IGoR. A later analysis scored TCR-TCR, TCR-HLA and TCR-CMV co-occurrence with hypergeometric tests, applying a repertoire-size bias correction to TCR pairs. False discovery rates were estimated in a later analysis by permuting HLA or CMV assignments 20 times. A later analysis grouped co-occurring TCRs with DBSCAN, adding TCRdist sequence similarity when clustering within HLA-allele-positive subsets. Repertoires with fewer than 30,000 or more than 120,000 public chains, plus five repertoires with anomalous nucleotide sharing, were excluded from co-occurrence clustering. TCRdb provides this immuneACCESS table in a form limited to in-frame rearrangements. Some clones are lacking; in checked studies, under half of them reflect an unresolved V gene, and why the rest are absent is not known. That table supplies the V and J calls and clone size; D and trimming were determined from the DNA. Here the sample has about 180,000 clones; 65% to 80% occur a single time. Together, the top ten hold under 2.5% of the sample.

The sequenced sample consisted of PBMCs. The chain is encoded by TRBV6-5 joined to TRBJ2-7, and TRBD2 matches 7 of the central bases. The sequence came from a woman aged 30 to 39 in good health and CMV-seropositive. The CDR3 amino acid sequence is: CASTGGIDSSYEQYF. The nucleotides are TGTGCCAGCACCGGGGGGATCGACAGCTCCTACGAGCAGTACTTC.